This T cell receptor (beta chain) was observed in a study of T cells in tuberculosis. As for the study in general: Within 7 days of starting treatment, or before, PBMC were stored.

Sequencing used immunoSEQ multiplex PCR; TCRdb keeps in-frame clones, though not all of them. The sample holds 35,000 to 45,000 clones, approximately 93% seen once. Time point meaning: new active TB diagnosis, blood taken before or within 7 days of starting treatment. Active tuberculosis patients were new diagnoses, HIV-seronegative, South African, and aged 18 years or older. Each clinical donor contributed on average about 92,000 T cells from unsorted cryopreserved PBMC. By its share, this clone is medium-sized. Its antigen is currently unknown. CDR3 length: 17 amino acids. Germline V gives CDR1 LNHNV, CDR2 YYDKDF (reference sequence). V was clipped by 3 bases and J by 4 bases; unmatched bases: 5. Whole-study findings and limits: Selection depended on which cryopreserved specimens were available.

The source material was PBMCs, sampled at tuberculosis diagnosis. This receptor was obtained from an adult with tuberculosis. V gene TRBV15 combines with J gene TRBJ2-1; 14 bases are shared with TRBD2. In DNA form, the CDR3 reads TGTGCCACCAGCAGGGGGACTAGCGGGGGTACTTACAATGAGCAGTTCTTC. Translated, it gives CATSRGTSGGTYNEQFF.